The 24 T cell receptor beta chains below were found in one sample sequenced in a study of blood T cell repertoires in COVID-19. TCRdb keeps only in-frame clones here, not all; method: immunoSEQ multiplex PCR. The table shows approximately 140,000 clones, with approximately 87% occurring only once. Sequenced sample: PBMCs or T cells enriched from blood (not recorded which). The receptors derive from a woman younger than 45 with acute COVID-19.

The chain uses TRBV2 and TRBJ2-3, with TRBD2 matching over 7 bases. CDR3 length: 16 residues. V was pared by 1 base and J by 3 bases, with 7 bases of the junction left unmatched. CDR1 is SNHLY, CDR2 FYNNEI, per germline. The CDR3 loop is CASSEGAGVGTDTQYF. Here the CDR3 DNA reads TGTGCCAGCAGTGAAGGTGCGGGAGTGGGGACAGATACGCAGTATTTT.

J is TRBJ2-1 and V is TRBV7-8; TRBD2 agrees at 13 bases. After removal of 3 bases from V and 3 bases from J, the junction contained 5 bases not matched to a gene. CDR1 SGHVS and CDR2 FQNEAQ come from the germline V gene. The CDR3 spans 17 residues. CDR3 region: CASSFRGLAGLYNEQFF. Written as DNA, the CDR3 is TGTGCCAGCAGCTTTAGGGGACTAGCGGGACTCTACAATGAGCAGTTCTTC.

The rearrangement uses TRBV7-3 and TRBJ1-2; 9 nucleotides align to TRBD1. Germline CDR1 reads SGHTA; CDR2 reads FQGTGA. The junction had 8 bases not matched to a gene; V was cut back by 5 bases and J by 7 bases. The length of the CDR3 is 14 residues. The CDR3 loop reads CASSPGTGLLGYTF. For the CDR3, the DNA is TGTGCCAGCAGCCCCGGGACAGGGCTTCTTGGCTACACCTTC.

This chain uses TRBV12-2 with TRBJ1-5; TRBD1, the table's D call, was not compared with the DNA. TRBV12-2 is labeled a pseudogene. The CDR3 covers 16 residues. In DNA form, the CDR3 reads TGTGCAAGTCGCTCGGGGCCGGGACACCAGAATCAGCCCCAGCATTTT. It specifies CASRSGPGHQNQPQHF.

The chain has TRBV28 and TRBJ1-5; possible D gene TRBD1, 6 bases. The V and J ends lost 5 bases and 0 bases respectively, with 11 bases between them. This CDR3 region has 15 residues. In germline, CDR1 is MDHEN, CDR2 SYDVKM. Here the CDR3 DNA reads TGTGCCAGCAGTCCGGACAGACATAGCAATCAGCCCCAGCATTTT. Protein product: CASSPDRHSNQPQHF.

In its sample, this clone was seen many times. The chain recombines TRBV6-2 or TRBV6-3 with TRBJ2-1, with D hard to call. V lost 0 bases and J lost 9, with 6 bases in between. There are 12 residues in the CDR3. Germline lookup yields CDR1 MNHEY and CDR2 SVGEGT. The CDR3 region is CASSYSDTEQFF. In DNA, the CDR3 is TGTGCCAGCAGTTACTCTGACACTGAGCAGTTCTTC.

The chain has TRBV5-1 and TRBJ2-7, with TRBD2 as a possible D gene (6 bases). The V gene lost 0 bases and the J gene lost 5 bases, with 15 bases spanning the gap. This CDR3 is built from 15 residues. Germline lookup yields CDR1 SGHRS and CDR2 YFSETQ. The CDR3 loop reads CASSLVGVGGNEQYF. The DNA of the CDR3 is TGCGCCAGCAGCTTGGTAGGGGTCGGAGGGAACGAGCAGTACTTC.

The chain couples TRBV10-3 to TRBJ2-7; 7 bases are a match to TRBD2. This CDR3 comprises 13 residues. CDR1 ENHRY and CDR2 SYGVKD come from the germline V gene. The V gene end was trimmed by 7 bases and the J gene end by 0 bases; junction bases not matched to a gene: 3. CDR3: CAITSGSSYEQYF. The CDR3 DNA reads TGTGCCATCACTAGCGGCAGCTCCTACGAGCAGTACTTC.

The genes are TRBV5-4 and TRBJ1-2, with 10 bases aligning to TRBD1. In germline, CDR1 is SGHNT, CDR2 YYREEE (reference sequence). The V and J ends lost 4 bases and 4 bases, in that order; junction bases with no gene match: 7. The CDR3 loop spans 15 amino acids. CDR3 DNA sequence: TGTGCCAGCAGCGACCAGACAGGGGGCGTCTATGGCTACACCTTC. Its protein is CASSDQTGGVYGYTF.

V is TRBV7-8 and J is TRBJ2-7, with 9 bases aligning to TRBD1. This CDR3 has 17 residues. Germline V gene lookup returns CDR1 SGHVS and CDR2 FQNEAQ. The junction had 8 bases not matched to a gene; V was cut back by 2 bases and J by 0 bases. Here the CDR3 reads CASSLQQGAEDSYEQYF. Written as DNA, the CDR3 is TGTGCCAGCAGCTTACAACAGGGGGCTGAGGACTCCTACGAGCAGTACTTC.

The chain recombines TRBV28 with TRBJ2-3; 10 bases are shared with TRBD2. Per the germline V gene, CDR1 is MDHEN and CDR2 is SYDVKM. This CDR3 is built from 14 residues. Unmatched junction bases numbered 6, after V lost 8 bases and J lost 4 bases. CDR3 protein: CASEASGSSDTQYF. The CDR3 DNA follows: TGTGCCAGCGAGGCTAGCGGGAGCTCAGATACGCAGTATTTT.

The gene calls are TRBV5-1 and TRBJ2-5; 11 bases map to TRBD2. Unmatched junction bases numbered 12, after V lost 0 bases and J lost 5 bases. In germline, CDR1 is SGHRS, CDR2 YFSETQ. The CDR3 consists of 18 residues. CDR3 region: CASSLAWLAGGLRETQYF. CDR3 sequence (DNA): TGCGCCAGCAGCTTGGCCTGGCTAGCGGGAGGTTTACGGGAGACCCAGTACTTC.

This chain links TRBV7-2 with TRBJ1-3, with 7 bases aligning to TRBD1. Germline V CDR1 and CDR2: SGHTA, FQGNSA. V was clipped by 2 bases and J by 0 bases; unmatched bases: 4. This CDR3 region has 16 residues. CDR3 sequence (DNA): TGTGCCAGCAGCTTAAGCTACAGGGGCTCTGGAAACACCATATATTTT. This translates into CASSLSYRGSGNTIYF.

The V and J genes are TRBV27 and TRBJ2-1; no clear D gene. CDR1 is MNHEY and CDR2 is SMNVEV in the germline V gene (reference sequence). This CDR3 region has 11 residues. Trimming pared 6 bases from V and 6 bases from J, leaving 6 bases between. Here the CDR3 DNA reads TGTGCCAGCAGCAACAGCAATGAGCAGTTCTTC. This encodes CASSNSNEQFF.

This clone has only one observation. This chain joins TRBV7-2 and TRBJ1-1, with a weak D call TRBD1 (5 bases). Germline V gene sequence: CDR1 SGHTA, CDR2 FQGNSA. The germline V and J ends were trimmed by 5 bases and 1 base, with 14 bases remaining between them. CDR3 length: 15 amino acids. CDR3 sequence reads: CASSPKLGQNTEAFF. CDR3 in DNA: TGTGCCAGCAGCCCCAAACTGGGGCAGAACACTGAAGCTTTCTTT.

The genes are TRBV24-1 and TRBJ2-2, with D perhaps TRBD1 (5 bases). V was shortened by 4 bases and J by 2 bases, with 10 bases between the two germline ends. The CDR3 spans 15 residues. Germline values: CDR1 KGHDR, CDR2 SFDVKD. The DNA for the CDR3 is TGTGCCACCAGTGAAGGACACCTAAACACCGGGGAGCTGTTTTTT. This codes for CATSEGHLNTGELFF.

V gene TRBV19 combines with J gene TRBJ2-3; 9 positions match TRBD1. The V gene end was trimmed by 1 base and the J gene end by 4 bases; junction bases not matched to a gene: 0. The CDR3 sequence is 14 residues long. Germline CDR1 is LNHDA and CDR2 is SQIVND (reference sequence). CDR3 region: CASSIGTGADTQYF. The CDR3 bases are TGTGCCAGTAGTATAGGGACAGGGGCAGATACGCAGTATTTT.

The CDR3 spells CASSPGQGTFDYTF. Here the CDR3 DNA reads TGTGCCAGCAGTCCGGGACAGGGGACCTTTGACTACACCTTC. This chain connects TRBV28 to TRBJ1-2; 10 nucleotides line up with TRBD1. This CDR3 has 14 amino acids. In germline, CDR1 is MDHEN, CDR2 SYDVKM. With 5 bases clipped from V and 10 bases from J, the junction kept 10 bases outside the gene matches.

The chain has TRBV6-2 or TRBV6-3 and TRBJ1-5, with TRBD1 as a possible D gene (6 bases). Germline lookup yields CDR1 MNHEY and CDR2 SVGEGT. The CDR3 is made up of 15 amino acids. V was shortened by 5 bases and J by 4 bases, with 15 bases between the two germline ends. Written as DNA, the CDR3 is TGTGCCAGCAGTCACCGGACAGCCTTTAATCAGCCCCAGCATTTT. Translated, it gives CASSHRTAFNQPQHF.

The chain recombines TRBV4-2 with TRBJ2-2; D is possibly TRBD2 (6 bases). The V gene lost 3 bases and the J gene lost 7 bases, with 18 bases spanning the gap. The CDR3 loop spans 16 amino acids. Germline lookup yields CDR1 LGHNA and CDR2 YNFKEQ. The CDR3 reads CASSHTLGSSGGELFF. CDR3 DNA: TGTGCCAGCAGCCACACACTCGGGAGTAGCGGCGGGGAGCTGTTTTTT.

V is TRBV7-3 and J is TRBJ1-1; 9 positions match TRBD1. Looked up from germline, CDR1 is SGHTA and CDR2 is FQGTGA. The CDR3 loop spans 14 amino acids. J was trimmed by 5 bases and V by 4 bases; bases with no gene match: 5. As DNA, the CDR3 is TGTGCCAGCAGCTACCTAGGACAGGGGACTGAAGCTTTCTTT. Its translation is CASSYLGQGTEAFF.

This clone was picked up a small number of times. The chain links TRBV19 to TRBJ1-6; 8 bases match TRBD1. The CDR3 runs to 14 residues. J gave up 7 bases and V 5 bases, and 4 bases lay outside the gene matches. Germline V CDR1 and CDR2: LNHDA, SQIVND (reference sequence). CDR3 nucleotides: TGTGCCAGTAGTCCCCGACAGGGGAATTCACCCCTCCACTTT. It codes for CASSPRQGNSPLHF.

This clone was seen a handful of times. The rearrangement joins TRBV3-1 (or the pseudogene TRBV3-2) to TRBJ2-7; D is undetermined. The CDR3 consists of 15 residues. V lost 0 bases and J lost 5, with 14 bases in between. Germline V lookup: CDR1 LGHDT, CDR2 YNNKEL (reference sequence). The CDR3 DNA reads as TGTGCCAGCAGCCAAGATGCAGGCCCTCCAGACGAGCAGTACTTC. Translated: CASSQDAGPPDEQYF.

This clone occurred once. The CDR3 loop is CAITTGGNSPLHF. The CDR3 bases are TGTGCCATCACGACAGGGGGAAATTCACCCCTCCACTTT. The rearrangement joins TRBV6-5 to TRBJ1-6; 9 bases map to TRBD1. The CDR3 is made up of 13 amino acids. Trimming removed 10 bases from V and 7 bases from J; junction bases left unmatched: 5. Germline V gene data show CDR1 as MNHEY and CDR2 as SVGAGI.